The entry below gives a single TCR beta chain sequence along with its context. Its specificity is unknown. The data derive from a study of shared clonotypes between healthy human individuals. Some clones are missing from TCRdb's copy, which holds only in-frame ones; the method was immunoSEQ multiplex PCR. Here the sample spans about 1 million clones, under 80% being singletons. Findings of the study overall: The rarefaction results pointed to incomplete sorted-subset sequencing despite large depth.

Trimming took 5 bases from V and 4 from J, leaving 7 bases between them. Germline values: CDR1 MDHEN, CDR2 SYDVKM. This CDR3 contains 12 residues. Sequenced input: memory CD4+ T cells sorted from blood. Described subset: CD45RA-negative fraction. This receptor was obtained from a man younger than 35 in good health. V is TRBV28 and J is TRBJ2-3; D gene unclear. The CDR3 loop reads CASSLLSDTQYF. The DNA of the CDR3 is TGTGCCAGCAGTCTCCTATCAGATACGCAGTATTTT.